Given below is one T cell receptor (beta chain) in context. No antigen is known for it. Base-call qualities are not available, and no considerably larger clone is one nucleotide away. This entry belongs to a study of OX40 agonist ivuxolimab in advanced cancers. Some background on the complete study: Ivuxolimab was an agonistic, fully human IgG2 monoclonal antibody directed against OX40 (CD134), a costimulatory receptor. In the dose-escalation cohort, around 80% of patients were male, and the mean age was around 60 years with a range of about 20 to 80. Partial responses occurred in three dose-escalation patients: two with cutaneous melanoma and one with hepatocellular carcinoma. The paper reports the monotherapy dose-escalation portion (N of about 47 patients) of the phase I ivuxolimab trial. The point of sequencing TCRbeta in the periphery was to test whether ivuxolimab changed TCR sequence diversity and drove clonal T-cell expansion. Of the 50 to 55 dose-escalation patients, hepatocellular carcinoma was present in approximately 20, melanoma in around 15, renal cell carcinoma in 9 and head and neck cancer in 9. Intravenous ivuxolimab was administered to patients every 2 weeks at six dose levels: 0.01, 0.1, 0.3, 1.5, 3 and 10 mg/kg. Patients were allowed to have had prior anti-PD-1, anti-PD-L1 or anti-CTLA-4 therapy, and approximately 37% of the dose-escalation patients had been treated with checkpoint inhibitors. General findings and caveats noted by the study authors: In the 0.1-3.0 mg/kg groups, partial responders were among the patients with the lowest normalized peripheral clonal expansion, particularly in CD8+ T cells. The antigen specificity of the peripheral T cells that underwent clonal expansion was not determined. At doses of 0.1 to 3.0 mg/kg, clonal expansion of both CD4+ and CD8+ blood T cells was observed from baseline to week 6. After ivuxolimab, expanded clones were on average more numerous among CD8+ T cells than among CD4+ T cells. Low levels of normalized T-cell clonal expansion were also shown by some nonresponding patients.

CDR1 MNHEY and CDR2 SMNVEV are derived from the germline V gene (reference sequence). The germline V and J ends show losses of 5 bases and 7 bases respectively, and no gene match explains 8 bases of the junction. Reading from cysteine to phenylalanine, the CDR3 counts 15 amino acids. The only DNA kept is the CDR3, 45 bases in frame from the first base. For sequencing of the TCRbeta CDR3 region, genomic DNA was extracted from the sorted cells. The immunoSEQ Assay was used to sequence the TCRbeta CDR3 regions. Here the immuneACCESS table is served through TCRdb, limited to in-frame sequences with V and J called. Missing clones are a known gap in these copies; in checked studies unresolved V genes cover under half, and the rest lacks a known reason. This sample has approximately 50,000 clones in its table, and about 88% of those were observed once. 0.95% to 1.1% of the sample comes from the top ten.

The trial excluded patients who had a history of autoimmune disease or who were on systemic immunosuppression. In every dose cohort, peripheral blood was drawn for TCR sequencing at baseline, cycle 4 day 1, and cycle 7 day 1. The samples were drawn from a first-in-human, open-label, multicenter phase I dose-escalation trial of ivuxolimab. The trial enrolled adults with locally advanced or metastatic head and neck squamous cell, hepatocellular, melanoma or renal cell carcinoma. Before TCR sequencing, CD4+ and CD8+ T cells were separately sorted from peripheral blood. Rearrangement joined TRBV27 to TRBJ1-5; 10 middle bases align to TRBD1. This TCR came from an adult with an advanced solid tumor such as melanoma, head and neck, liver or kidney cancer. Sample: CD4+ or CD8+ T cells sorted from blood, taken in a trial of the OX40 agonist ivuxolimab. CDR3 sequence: CASSPDRGQGQPQHF. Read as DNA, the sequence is TGTGCCAGCAGTCCAGACAGGGGGCAGGGACAGCCCCAGCATTTT.